These 26 T cell receptor beta chains were sequenced from one sample in a study of PD-L1 blockade in urothelial cancer. The protocol was immunoSEQ multiplex PCR, while the TCRdb copy is restricted to in-frame clones and leaves out a portion. The sample shows about 37,000 clones, 84% of them seen only once. Time point: pretreatment peripheral blood. The sample here was PBMCs, taken around atezolizumab (anti-PD-L1) treatment. The receptors shown here come from a man in his 60s with urothelial cancer.

The chain combines TRBV5-1 with TRBJ1-1, with D perhaps TRBD1 (5 bases). V lost 0 bases and J 4 bases, leaving 13 bases between the germline ends. CDR3 length: 15 residues. Germline assignment: CDR1 SGHRS and CDR2 YFSETQ. CDR3 bases: TGCGCCAGCAGCTTGGGTCCCCAGGGTGGCACTGAAGCTTTCTTT. This gives the protein CASSLGPQGGTEAFF.

The chain links TRBV7-6 to TRBJ2-7; D might be TRBD2 (7 bases). The CDR3 totals 15 residues. The germline V gene encodes CDR1 SGHVS and CDR2 FNYEAQ. Trimming removed 3 bases from V and 3 bases from J, with 15 bases in between. As DNA, the CDR3 is TGTGCCAGCAGCTTGCCTAGGGAGGGGGACTACGAGCAGTACTTC. This codes for CASSLPREGDYEQYF.

The gene calls are TRBV29-1 and TRBJ2-7; 12 positions match TRBD1. Germline assignment: CDR1 SQVTM and CDR2 ANQGSEA. The CDR3 totals 12 residues. The ends lost 7 bases at V and 4 bases at J; junction bases unmatched: 2. CDR3 nucleotide sequence: TGCAGCGGGGGACAGGGGGCTTACGAGCAGTACTTC. This sequence encodes CSGGQGAYEQYF.

In the case of this clone: Lacking the conserved final phenylalanine or tryptophan, this CDR3 likely reflects a read error. The DNA is left out, because the CDR3 cannot be placed on it with certainty; the CDR3 is given as TCRdb lists it. The gene calls are TRBV28 and TRBJ2-4; the table gives TRBD2 as D, unverified against the DNA. The CDR3 is 10 residues long, counting both termini. Germline V gene lookup returns CDR1 MDHEN and CDR2 SYDVKM. CDR3 residues: CATGLASSPL.

The rearrangement joins TRBV5-4 to TRBJ2-2; TRBD2 might be the D (6 bases). The V gene's germline CDR1 is SGHNT and CDR2 YYREEE (reference sequence). CDR3 length: 15 amino acids. Trimming pared 2 bases from V and 4 bases from J, leaving 12 bases between. The CDR3 DNA sequence: TGTGCCAGCAGCTTCGGGATGCGGGGCACCGGGGAGCTGTTTTTT. Translating it yields CASSFGMRGTGELFF.

The chain employs TRBV14 and TRBJ1-3; D remains unclear. From germline, CDR1 is SGHDN and CDR2 FVKESK. The CDR3 has 13 amino acids. Trimming pared 4 bases from V and 3 bases from J, leaving 7 bases between. The CDR3 DNA follows: TGTGCCAGCAGCCCAAGCGGTGGAAACACCATATATTTT. The encoded protein is CASSPSGGNTIYF.

The V gene is TRBV5-1, the J gene TRBJ2-3; a weak D match, TRBD2 (5 bases). The V gene lost 0 bases and the J gene lost 1 base, with 9 bases spanning the gap. CDR1 and CDR2 from the germline V gene are SGHRS and YFSETQ. This CDR3 is built from 15 residues. The DNA for the CDR3 is TGCGCCAGCAGCTTGGGCTTGGGAGGCACAGATACGCAGTATTTT. Its protein product is CASSLGLGGTDTQYF.

This sequence joins TRBV28 and TRBJ1-1; TRBD1 is a possible D gene (5 bases). V lost 3 bases and J 2 bases, leaving 13 bases between the germline ends. Germline V gene data show CDR1 as MDHEN and CDR2 as SYDVKM. The CDR3 has 15 amino acids. The CDR3 nucleotides read TGTGCCAGCAGTTTTACAGGTTTCGGAAACACTGAAGCTTTCTTT. Translating it yields CASSFTGFGNTEAFF. Using reference TRBV28 and TRBJ1-1 for the parts outside the CDR3, the full variable domain is DVKVTQSSRYLVKRTGEKVFLECVQDMDHENMFWYRQDPGLGLRLIYFSYDVKMKEKGDIPEGYSVSREKKERFSLILESASTNQTSMYLCASSFTGFGNTEAFFGQGTRLTVV.

The chain employs TRBV12-1 and TRBJ2-7; the D segment call TRBD2 is taken from the table without a DNA check. TRBV12-1 is tagged as a pseudogene. The CDR3 contains 16 residues. The DNA for the CDR3 is TGTGCCAGCAGCCACACGCCGGGACTAGCGGCATACGAGCAGTACTTC. This encodes CASSHTPGLAAYEQYF.

Written as DNA, the CDR3 is TGTGCCAGCAGCTTAGTCGGGGACTCCTATTATGAGGAGCTGTTTTTT. Protein sequence: CASSLVGDSYYEELFF. The chain employs TRBV11-2 and TRBJ2-2; a weak D match, TRBD2 (6 bases). Looked up from germline, CDR1 is SGHAT and CDR2 is FQNNGV. CDR3 length equals 16 residues. V was cut by 1 base and J by 10 bases, with 19 bases left in between.

The rearrangement links TRBV9 to TRBJ2-1; 9 bases match TRBD1. The germline gives CDR1 SGDLS, CDR2 YYNGEE. V was pared by 3 bases and J by 6 bases, with 7 bases of the junction left unmatched. The CDR3 loop spans 15 amino acids. The CDR3 loop reads CASSGGTGKGNEQFF. For the CDR3, the DNA is TGTGCCAGCAGCGGAGGGACAGGGAAAGGCAATGAGCAGTTCTTC.

This clone was detected only a few times. The gene calls are TRBV7-9 and TRBJ2-2, with TRBD1 matching 7 bases. CDR3 size: 15 residues. CDR1 is SEHNR, CDR2 FQNEAQ, per germline (reference sequence). Trimming removed 5 bases from V and 2 bases from J; junction bases left unmatched: 5. The CDR3 DNA sequence: TGTGCCAGCAGCGCGAGACAGGGCAACACCGGGGAGCTGTTTTTT. It codes for CASSARQGNTGELFF.

The chain employs TRBV19 and TRBJ2-3; 8 nucleotides line up with TRBD1. The V gene's germline CDR1 is LNHDA and CDR2 SQIVND (reference sequence). V lost 10 bases to trimming and J lost 3 bases; unmatched junction nucleotides: 12. The CDR3 is made up of 15 amino acids. The CDR3 spells CATRNTGGGTDTQYF. As DNA, the CDR3 is TGTGCCACCAGAAATACAGGGGGTGGGACAGATACGCAGTATTTT.

The J gene is TRBJ2-7, the V gene TRBV7-3, with D perhaps TRBD2 (6 bases). CDR3 length equals 15 residues. The V and J ends lost 1 base and 3 bases respectively, with 13 bases between them. Germline V gene sequence: CDR1 SGHTA, CDR2 FQGTGA. This CDR3 is CASSLIALADYEQYF. The CDR3 DNA reads TGTGCCAGCAGCTTAATTGCACTAGCAGACTACGAGCAGTACTTC.

The J gene is TRBJ2-7, the V gene TRBV28, with 12 bases fitting TRBD2. The V gene's germline CDR1 is MDHEN and CDR2 SYDVKM. The CDR3 runs 15 residues. V gave up 2 bases and J gave up 6 bases; unmatched junction bases: 5. CDR3 nucleotide sequence: TGTGCCAGCAGTTTACTAGCGGGAGGGCCGGGCGAGCAGTACTTC. Protein: CASSLLAGGPGEQYF.

This rearrangement joins TRBV19 to TRBJ1-4; D not certain. The CDR3 has 13 amino acids. The germline V gene encodes CDR1 LNHDA and CDR2 SQIVND (reference sequence). Trimming cost V 0 bases and J 7 bases, with 6 bases left between them. CDR3 in amino acids: CASSIDHSEKLFF. CDR3 DNA: TGTGCCAGTAGTATAGATCACAGTGAAAAACTGTTTTTT.

The J gene is TRBJ1-5, the V gene TRBV6-4; 10 bases are a match to TRBD1. Germline V lookup: CDR1 MRHNA, CDR2 SNTAGT. The V segment lost 5 bases and the J segment 4 bases; nucleotides outside the gene matches: 5. The CDR3 runs 15 residues. CDR3 coding DNA: TGTGCCAGCAGTCAGGGACAGGGGCAAAATCAGCCCCAGCATTTT. Residues: CASSQGQGQNQPQHF.

The chain recombines TRBV5-1 with TRBJ2-2; 7 bases are a match to TRBD2. The CDR3 loop spans 15 amino acids. CDR1 and CDR2 (germline): SGHRS, YFSETQ. Losses at the gene ends were 4 bases for V and 7 bases for J; bases not matched to a gene: 10. CDR3 region: CASSPTGGEIGELFF. In DNA, the CDR3 is TGCGCCAGCAGCCCCACTGGGGGGGAAATCGGGGAGCTGTTTTTT.

The CDR3 DNA is TGTGCCAGAAGCTTAATGGGACTAGCGGGATTAAGCTCCTACAATGAGCAGTTCTTC. Its protein product is CARSLMGLAGLSSYNEQFF. The genes are TRBV5-3 and TRBJ2-1; 13 positions agree with TRBD2. TRBV5-3 is filed as an ORF, its function uncertain. The CDR3 spans 19 residues. With V trimmed by 2 bases and J by 0 bases, 8 bases remained unmatched.

The rearrangement links TRBV7-9 to TRBJ2-2; the match to TRBD2 covers 8 bases. The germline gives CDR1 SEHNR, CDR2 FQNEAQ (reference sequence). This CDR3 spans 17 amino acids. V was pared by 3 bases and J by 4 bases, with 10 bases of the junction left unmatched. CDR3 sequence: CASSFPRTSRRTGELFF. CDR3 coding DNA: TGTGCCAGCAGCTTCCCGAGGACTAGCAGACGCACCGGGGAGCTGTTTTTT.

This chain connects TRBV7-2 to TRBJ2-7; D may be TRBD2 (5 bases). CDR1 is SGHTA, CDR2 FQGNSA, per germline. The V gene lost 4 bases and the J gene lost 0 bases, with 10 bases spanning the gap. The CDR3 consists of 14 residues. CDR3: CASSYGAVSYEQYF. The CDR3 DNA follows: TGTGCCAGCAGCTACGGAGCGGTCTCCTACGAGCAGTACTTC.

J is TRBJ1-2 and V is TRBV28; 7 nucleotides agree with TRBD1. The germline gives CDR1 MDHEN, CDR2 SYDVKM. After removal of 2 bases from V and 4 bases from J, the junction contained 10 bases not matched to a gene. CDR3 length: 16 amino acids. CDR3 loop: CASSLEGAGLIYGYTF. The CDR3 DNA reads TGTGCCAGCAGTTTAGAGGGGGCGGGCTTGATCTATGGCTACACCTTC.

This clone was counted between two and nine times. The rearrangement links TRBV29-1 to TRBJ1-2; tentatively, D is TRBD1 (5 bases). Germline V lookup: CDR1 SQVTM, CDR2 ANQGSEA. CDR3 length: 15 amino acids. Trimming removed 0 bases at V and 1 base at J, with 12 bases between. CDR3 region: CSVEEWGELNYGYTF. Here the CDR3 DNA reads TGCAGCGTTGAAGAGTGGGGGGAGCTTAACTATGGCTACACCTTC.

The gene calls are TRBV5-4 and TRBJ2-1; 11 nucleotides match TRBD2. In germline, CDR1 is SGHNT, CDR2 YYREEE (reference sequence). V was pared by 3 bases and J by 5 bases, with 4 bases of the junction left unmatched. The length of the CDR3 is 15 residues. CDR3 sequence: CASSSSGRSHNEQFF. The CDR3 DNA reads TGTGCCAGCAGCTCTAGCGGGAGGTCCCACAATGAGCAGTTCTTC.

In regard to this clone: The junction departs from the called germline gene at one end, perhaps through a read error. Other DNA sequences within the sample encode an identical CDR3. The rearrangement uses TRBV5-6 and TRBJ1-5; 8 positions match TRBD1. The germline CDR1 and CDR2 sequences are SGHDT and YYEEEE. This CDR3 region has 15 residues. This CDR3 is CASTLGQGSNQPQHF. CDR3 DNA sequence: TGTGCTAGCACCCTCGGACAGGGAAGCAATCAGCCCCAGCATTTT.

V is TRBV7-9 and J is TRBJ1-1, with a possible D match to TRBD1 (5 bases). The CDR3 has 13 residues. V gave up 7 bases and J gave up 1 base, with 10 bases separating them. CDR1 and CDR2 (germline): SEHNR, FQNEAQ (reference sequence). CDR3 protein: CASNPGANTEAFF. CDR3 bases: TGTGCCAGCAACCCTGGGGCGAACACTGAAGCTTTCTTT.